Shown below are 7 T cell receptor beta chains from a single sample sequenced in a study of shared clonotypes between healthy human individuals. Sequencing was performed with immunoSEQ multiplex PCR; in TCRdb, only in-frame clones are kept and a portion is missing. This table has about a million clones, 70% to 85% appearing once. Sequencing was performed on memory CD4+ T cells from PBMCs. Noted subset: CD45RA-negative fraction. Source of these receptors: a man aged 18 to 30 in good health. Some clones in this sample may be carry-over from other donors' samples.

V usage is TRBV30 and J usage is TRBJ1-1; no definite D call. Deletions cut 7 bases from V and 4 bases from J, with 16 bases between. Germline CDR1 GTSNPN, CDR2 SVGIG (reference sequence). The CDR3 sequence is 13 residues long. CDR3 residues: CASFGGRSTEAFF. The DNA for the CDR3 is TGTGCCTCTTTCGGTGGGCGGAGCACTGAAGCTTTCTTT. Supplemented by reference TRBV30 and TRBJ1-1, the full variable domain reads SQTIHQWPATLVQPVGSPLSLECTVEGTSNPNLYWYRQAAGRGLQLLFYSVGIGQISSEVPQNLSASRPQDRQFILSSKKLLLSDSGFYLCASFGGRSTEAFFGQGTRLTVV.

V is TRBV29-1 and J is TRBJ2-3, with 13 bases lining up with TRBD2. The germline gives CDR1 SQVTM, CDR2 ANQGSEA. V shed 7 bases, J shed 0 bases, and the junction held 13 bases outside the gene matches. The CDR3 is made up of 18 amino acids. CDR3 DNA sequence: TGCAGCGCGGCGGGACTAGCGGGACGCCTGGCTAGCACAGATACGCAGTATTTT. Its protein product is CSAAGLAGRLASTDTQYF.

The chain links TRBV7-6 to TRBJ2-7; maybe TRBD2 (5 bases). Trimming removed 5 bases at V and 7 bases at J, with 12 bases between. The CDR3 runs to 12 residues. The V gene's germline CDR1 is SGHVS and CDR2 FNYEAQ. CDR3 coding DNA: TGTGCCAGCAGCCTGAATCGGGGTGAGCAGTACTTC. Its translation: CASSLNRGEQYF.

The genes are TRBV10-2 and TRBJ2-5; D remains ambiguous. The CDR3 runs 12 residues. The germline V and J ends were trimmed by 6 bases and 2 bases, with 7 bases remaining between them. CDR1 is WSHSY, CDR2 SAAADI, per germline. CDR3 in amino acids: CASSLPQETQYF. The CDR3 region has the DNA TGCGCCAGCAGCTTACCTCAAGAGACCCAGTACTTC.

J is TRBJ2-2 and V is TRBV6-6; 10 positions match TRBD2. This CDR3 has 14 amino acids. With 5 bases clipped from V and 9 bases from J, the junction kept 6 bases outside the gene matches. In germline, CDR1 is MNHNY, CDR2 SVGAGI (reference sequence). This chain's CDR3 is CASSDLAGARELFF. The CDR3 nucleotides are TGTGCCAGCAGTGATCTAGCGGGGGCGAGGGAGCTGTTTTTT.

The genes are TRBV15 and TRBJ2-7; TRBD1 matches 7 bases. Germline trimming cut 5 bases from V and 9 bases from J; bases unmatched to any gene: 13. The germline CDR1 and CDR2 sequences are LNHNV and YYDKDF (reference sequence). The CDR3 is made up of 14 amino acids. The CDR3 here is CATSPRRDSLVQYF. The CDR3 coding sequence is TGTGCCACCAGCCCACGACGGGACAGTTTAGTGCAGTACTTC.

This chain links TRBV30 with TRBJ2-3; 8 bases align to TRBD2. CDR3 length: 16 residues. V shed 0 bases and J 2 bases; nucleotides not matched to a gene: 7. In germline, CDR1 is GTSNPN, CDR2 SVGIG (reference sequence). The CDR3 reads CAWSVPTSGHTDTQYF. In nucleotides, the CDR3 is TGTGCCTGGAGTGTACCTACTAGCGGACACACAGATACGCAGTATTTT.